Included here is one T cell receptor (beta chain) sequence, with context. These data come from a study of shared clonotypes between healthy human individuals. Method: immunoSEQ multiplex PCR; TCRdb's copy keeps in-frame clones and lacks some. The sample shows some 2 million clones, about 95% of them seen only once. CD45RO negativity and positive selection for CCR7 defined naive CD8 cells, a population that excluded terminally differentiated effector memory CD45RA+ cells. The sample consisted of naive CD8+ T cells sorted from blood. The TCR originated in a man between 18 and 29 years old in good health.

For the CDR3, the DNA is TGTGCCAGCAGTGATGTCGGGCTAGCGGGGGACGATACGCAGTATTTT. It yields the protein CASSDVGLAGDDTQYF. This rearrangement joins TRBV2 to TRBJ2-3; TRBD2 matches at 10 bases. The CDR3 totals 16 residues. Germline trimming cut 3 bases from V and 6 bases from J; bases unmatched to any gene: 9. Germline V gene data show CDR1 as SNHLY and CDR2 as FYNNEI. Full variable domain (rest looked up from reference TRBV2 and TRBJ2-3): EPEVTQTPSHQVTQMGQEVILRCVPISNHLYFYWYRQILGQKVEFLVSFYNNEISEKSEIFDDQFSVERPDGSNFTLKIRSTKLEDSAMYFCASSDVGLAGDDTQYFGPGTRLTVL.